This is a list of T cell receptor beta chains from one sample in a study of cytomegalovirus exposure and HLA in healthy donors. The protocol was immunoSEQ multiplex PCR, while the TCRdb copy is restricted to in-frame clones and leaves out a portion. This table holds approximately 160,000 clones, under 90% found once. Material: PBMCs. The receptors shown here come from a man between 18 and 35 years old in good health and CMV-seropositive. CDR3s include the opening cysteine and the closing phenylalanine or tryptophan. Fields, in order: CDR3 protein, J gene, V gene.

CASSSGYGYTF | TRBJ1-2 | TRBV5-6
CTSSQEGPGVGWSYNEQFF | TRBJ2-1 | TRBV1
CASSLRGQAAAYEQYF | TRBJ2-7 | TRBV7-8
CASSPPRLAGVVF | TRBJ2-3 | TRBV7-9
CASSDRTGTGNGYTF | TRBJ1-2 | TRBV21-1
CASTGLAGTEQFF | TRBJ2-1 | TRBV25-1
CASSQPWGREPSGRCYEQYF | TRBJ2-7 | TRBV23-1
CASSIKGGILNKNNEQFF | TRBJ2-1 | TRBV7-9
CASSLGAGANTEAFF | TRBJ1-1 | TRBV7-2
CASSLVAGSYNEQFF | TRBJ2-1 | TRBV11-3
CASSIQLAVLGNEQFF | TRBJ2-1 | TRBV19
CASSPPPGTGADTQYF | TRBJ2-3 | TRBV27
CASSNTGSTQYF | TRBJ2-3 | TRBV14
CASSSRTGDGEKLFF | TRBJ1-4 | TRBV18
CASKRDRGSQETQYF | TRBJ2-5 | TRBV2
CSVQGYSGNTIYF | TRBJ1-3 | TRBV29-1
CAIRPSGLAGTGLFF | TRBJ2-1 | TRBV10-3
CASSLVKGVDQETQYF | TRBJ2-5 | TRBV5-1
CATLEIQGDYGYTF | TRBJ1-2 | TRBV6-1
CASSQGGGGRTDTQYF | TRBJ2-3 | TRBV4-1
CASSEYGSGNFVEQFF | TRBJ2-1 | TRBV6-1
CASSYGTGGNTIYF | TRBJ1-3 | TRBV6-5
CAWSGGLAGGLYGYTF | TRBJ1-2 | TRBV30
CASSSMTVGHRGTQYF | TRBJ2-3 | TRBV27
CASRTSGRLSYEQYF | TRBJ2-7 | TRBV28
CASTGPANTGELFF | TRBJ2-2 | TRBV7-8
CATPTGHLDEQYF | . | TRBV6-8
CASSVGRGAGGRYNEQFF | TRBJ2-1 | TRBV9
CASSYGDSVEQYF | TRBJ2-7 | TRBV6-6
CAISGATGTRSSYEQYF | TRBJ2-7 | TRBV10-3
CASSELGTSGTYEQYF | TRBJ2-7 | TRBV25-1
CASHSAVAGNYEQYF | TRBJ2-7 | TRBV27
CASSDSRETQYF | TRBJ2-5 | TRBV9
CASSIQGNYEQYF | TRBJ2-7 | TRBV19
CASSASGSFNEQFF | TRBJ2-1 | TRBV18